Listed below are T cell receptor beta chains from one sample, sequenced in a study of OX40 agonist ivuxolimab in advanced cancers. Profiling relied on immunoSEQ multiplex PCR, and the TCRdb table lists in-frame clones only, not all of them. The sample contains about 82,000 clones, 75% to 90% of which appear only once. The sequenced sample was CD4+ or CD8+ T cells sorted from blood, obtained in a trial of the OX40 agonist ivuxolimab. These receptors originate from an adult with an advanced solid tumor such as melanoma, head and neck, liver or kidney cancer. CDR3s include the opening cysteine and the closing phenylalanine or tryptophan. Fields, in order: V gene, D gene, J gene, clone size, CDR3 DNA, CDR3 protein. The D gene is left open where the match is weak. Clone size is stated in some rows and not others, as once, few, many or a class when expanded.

V: TRBV7-2
D: -
J: TRBJ2-5
size: -
DNA: TGTGCCAGCAGGCTTATAGGGGAGCAGACCCAGTACTTC
CDR3: CASRLIGEQTQYF

V: TRBV11-2
D: -
J: TRBJ1-5
size: -
DNA: TGTGCCAGCAGCTATAGCAATCAGCCCCAGCATTTT
CDR3: CASSYSNQPQHF

V: TRBV7-9
D: -
J: TRBJ2-3
size: -
DNA: TGTGCCAGCAGCTCAGGGGTTGATGGCACAGATACGCAGTATTTT
CDR3: CASSSGVDGTDTQYF

V: TRBV6-5
D: TRBD1
J: TRBJ2-7
size: once
DNA: TGTGCCAGCAGTCTACAGGGGCCCGCCTACGAGCAGTACTTC
CDR3: CASSLQGPAYEQYF

V: TRBV7-2
D: -
J: TRBJ2-5
size: -
DNA: TGTGCCAGCAGCTGGGGACTTCAAGAGACCCAGTACTTC
CDR3: CASSWGLQETQYF

V: TRBV7-3
D: -
J: TRBJ2-2
size: -
DNA: TGTGCCAGCAGCCCACGGGGACTTGCTCTAGAGGAGCTGTTTTTT
CDR3: CASSPRGLALEELFF

V: TRBV7-2
D: -
J: TRBJ2-7
size: -
DNA: TGTGCCAGCAGCTCCTCTCACTACGAGCAGTACTTC
CDR3: CASSSSHYEQYF

V: TRBV18
D: TRBD1
J: TRBJ1-1
size: -
DNA: TGTGCCAGCTCACCGCCGAGACAGGGAGGCTCGAACACTGAAGCTTTCTTT
CDR3: CASSPPRQGGSNTEAFF

V: TRBV11-2
D: -
J: TRBJ1-2
size: -
DNA: TGTGCCAGCAGCTCCTCAGGCGACCCCTATGGCTACACCTTC
CDR3: CASSSSGDPYGYTF

V: TRBV6-6
D: -
J: TRBJ2-7
size: -
DNA: TGTGCCAGCAGTCCCCGGGCCTCCTCCTACGAGCAGTACTTC
CDR3: CASSPRASSYEQYF

V: TRBV20-1
D: -
J: TRBJ2-7
size: -
DNA: TGCAGTGCTCCACAGGAATACGAGCAGTACTTC
CDR3: CSAPQEYEQYF

V: TRBV5-3
D: -
J: TRBJ1-5
size: -
DNA: TGTGCCAGAAGCCGAAGTAATCGCAATCAGCCCCAGCATTTT
CDR3: CARSRSNRNQPQHF

V: TRBV7-2
D: -
J: TRBJ1-4
size: -
DNA: TGTGCCAGCAGCTTAGTCCCTTGGAATGAAAAACTGTTTTTT
CDR3: CASSLVPWNEKLFF

V: TRBV15
D: TRBD1
J: TRBJ2-3
size: -
DNA: TGTGCCACCAGCGGAGACAGGGCTGGGTTCACAGATACGCAGTATTTT
CDR3: CATSGDRAGFTDTQYF

V: TRBV5-5
D: -
J: TRBJ2-3
size: -
DNA: TGTGCCAGCAGCTCCAGGACTAATACGCAGTATTTT
CDR3: CASSSRTNTQYF

V: TRBV30
D: -
J: TRBJ1-2
size: -
DNA: TGTGCCTGGAGTGACCCCCTCAGGGTCTACTATGGCTACACCTTC
CDR3: CAWSDPLRVYYGYTF

V: TRBV18
D: -
J: TRBJ1-1
size: -
DNA: TGTGCCAGCGGTCCGGGCCAGAACACTGAAGCTTTCTTT
CDR3: CASGPGQNTEAFF

V: TRBV11-2
D: TRBD1
J: TRBJ1-2
size: -
DNA: TGTGCCAGCAGCTCCCGGCAGCTGCGACAGGGTGGCTACACCTTC
CDR3: CASSSRQLRQGGYTF

V: TRBV4-2
D: TRBD2
J: TRBJ2-5
size: -
DNA: TGTGCCAGCAGCCAGAGCACTAGCGGCCAAGAGACCCAGTACTTC
CDR3: CASSQSTSGQETQYF

V: TRBV25-1
D: -
J: TRBJ2-7
size: -
DNA: TGTGCCAGCAGTGAACAGACAGGCCCCAGTCGGTCCTACGAGCAGTACTTC
CDR3: CASSEQTGPSRSYEQYF

V: TRBV6-1
D: TRBD1
J: TRBJ1-2
size: -
DNA: TGTGCCATCCTGACCCGGGACAGTTTCTATGGCTACACCTTC
CDR3: CAILTRDSFYGYTF

V: TRBV9
D: TRBD1
J: TRBJ2-1
size: -
DNA: TGTGCCAGCAACGGACAGGGGGCCGGGAATGAGCAGTTCTTC
CDR3: CASNGQGAGNEQFF

V: TRBV27
D: -
J: TRBJ1-5
size: -
DNA: TGTGCCAGCAGTTTAAGAAGGCCCCGCAATCAGCCCCAGCATTTT
CDR3: CASSLRRPRNQPQHF

V: TRBV6-4
D: TRBD1
J: TRBJ2-5
size: -
DNA: TGTGCCAGCAGCCATCGGGGGACAGGCAGGTCTGGAGAGACCCAGTACTTC
CDR3: CASSHRGTGRSGETQYF

V: TRBV30
D: -
J: TRBJ2-7
size: -
DNA: TGTGCCTGGAGTCCCCGAGGTATCTACGAGCAGTACTTC
CDR3: CAWSPRGIYEQYF

V: TRBV10-3
D: -
J: TRBJ2-7
size: -
DNA: TGTGCCATCAGCTCACCTATGGGGGAGCAGTACTTC
CDR3: CAISSPMGEQYF

V: TRBV11-2
D: -
J: TRBJ2-5
size: -
DNA: TGTGCCAGCAGCTTAGGGTTCCAAGAGACCCAGTACTTC
CDR3: CASSLGFQETQYF

V: TRBV9
D: TRBD2
J: TRBJ2-2
size: -
DNA: TGTGCCAGCAGCGTAAGGAGCGGGGGGGCCGGCTTCACCGGGGAGCTGTTTTTT
CDR3: CASSVRSGGAGFTGELFF

V: TRBV30
D: -
J: TRBJ2-5
size: few
DNA: TGTGCCTGGAGTGGAGGCATCTTCCAAGAGACCCAGTACTTC
CDR3: CAWSGGIFQETQYF

V: TRBV10-3
D: TRBD1
J: TRBJ2-7
size: -
DNA: TGTGCCATCAGTGTGGAGGGACAGGGTCTGGGCGAGCAGTACTTC
CDR3: CAISVEGQGLGEQYF

V: TRBV30
D: -
J: TRBJ2-7
size: -
DNA: TGTGCCTGGAGAGGCCGGGACGGCTCCTACGAGCAGTACTTC
CDR3: CAWRGRDGSYEQYF

V: TRBV7-9
D: -
J: TRBJ1-6
size: -
DNA: TGTGCCAGCAGCGGACTACGGGATCCCAGCTCCTATAATTCACCCCTCCACTTT
CDR3: CASSGLRDPSSYNSPLHF

V: TRBV19
D: TRBD1
J: TRBJ1-3
size: -
DNA: TGTGCCAGTAGTACCCGAAGGACAGGGGTTGGAAACACCATATATTTT
CDR3: CASSTRRTGVGNTIYF

V: TRBV2
D: -
J: TRBJ1-2
size: many
DNA: TGTGCCAGCAGCTCTACGACCGCGGGCTACACCTTC
CDR3: CASSSTTAGYTF

V: TRBV19
D: -
J: TRBJ2-1
size: -
DNA: TGTGCCAGTAGTATTGACAATTATGAGCAGTTCTTC
CDR3: CASSIDNYEQFF

V: TRBV11-2
D: TRBD1
J: TRBJ1-5
size: -
DNA: TGTGCCAGCAGCTTAACCGACAGGGAGCAGCCCCAGCATTTT
CDR3: CASSLTDREQPQHF

V: TRBV19
D: TRBD1
J: TRBJ2-7
size: -
DNA: TGTGCCAGTAGTATACCGGGACAGGGGCAGGAGCAGTACTTC
CDR3: CASSIPGQGQEQYF

V: TRBV5-6
D: -
J: TRBJ2-1
size: -
DNA: TGTGCCAGCAGCTTGCCCAGCAGGGCGGTCAATGAGCAGTTCTTC
CDR3: CASSLPSRAVNEQFF

V: TRBV5-8
D: -
J: TRBJ1-5
size: -
DNA: TGTGCCAGCAGCTTCCTTAGGGGGAGCAATCAGCCCCAGCATTTT
CDR3: CASSFLRGSNQPQHF

V: TRBV18
D: -
J: TRBJ2-7
size: -
DNA: TGTGCCAGCTCACCACTGACCGGGGGATCCTCCTACGAGCAGTACTTC
CDR3: CASSPLTGGSSYEQYF

V: TRBV9
D: -
J: TRBJ2-2
size: -
DNA: TGTGCCAGCAGCCCCCAATCGGGCGGGGAGCTGTTTTTT
CDR3: CASSPQSGGELFF